These 32 T cell receptor beta chains came from one sample sequenced in a study of neoadjuvant anti-PD-1 for oral cavity cancer. Assay: immunoSEQ multiplex PCR; the TCRdb copy retains only in-frame clones and omits some. The table lists about 72,000 clones, approximately 82% of them singletons, with about 3.4% in the top ten. Sequencing used PBMCs, obtained before nivolumab (anti-PD-1) treatment. Every receptor here comes from a person aged 35-79 years with oral cavity squamous cell carcinoma.

The chain links TRBV9 to TRBJ1-2; no firm D call. Germline CDR1 reads SGDLS; CDR2 reads YYNGEE. The CDR3 totals 14 residues. V lost 6 bases to trimming and J lost 2 bases, with 14 bases between them. CDR3 sequence reads: CASTLTNSNYGYTF. CDR3 bases: TGTGCCAGCACCCTAACCAATTCGAACTATGGCTACACCTTC.

This chain joins TRBV5-4 and TRBJ2-5; D may be TRBD1 (6 bases). V dropped 0 bases and J dropped 4 bases, with 16 bases sitting between them. The length of the CDR3 is 16 residues. Germline V gene sequence: CDR1 SGHNT, CDR2 YYREEE (reference sequence). The CDR3 loop is CASSLATGTRGETQYF. The CDR3, as DNA: TGTGCCAGCAGCTTGGCGACAGGCACTCGAGGAGAGACCCAGTACTTC. The full variable domain, with the rest looked up from reference TRBV5-4 and TRBJ2-5, is ETGVTQSPTHLIKTRGQQVTLRCSSQSGHNTVSWYQQALGQGPQFIFQYYREEENGRGNFPPRFSGLQFPNYSSELNVNALELDDSALYLCASSLATGTRGETQYFGPGTRLLVL.

The chain recombines TRBV2 with TRBJ2-1; 7 nucleotides align to TRBD2. The CDR3 totals 12 residues. V lost 8 bases to trimming and J lost 2 bases; unmatched junction nucleotides: 0. Germline V gene sequence: CDR1 SNHLY, CDR2 FYNNEI. Written as DNA, the CDR3 is TGTGCCAGCGGGGGGGCCTACAATGAGCAGTTCTTC. It encodes CASGGAYNEQFF.

This chain joins TRBV7-9 and TRBJ2-7; tentative D call: TRBD1 (6 bases). The germline CDR1 and CDR2 sequences are SEHNR and FQNEAQ (reference sequence). The CDR3 runs to 12 residues. Trimming took off 5 bases at V and 5 bases at J, with 10 bases between the two ends. The DNA for the CDR3 is TGTGCCAGCAGCGGGGCAGGGGACGAGCAGTACTTC. Translating gives CASSGAGDEQYF.

The genes are TRBV25-1 and TRBJ1-2; D might be TRBD1 (6 bases). This CDR3 is built from 14 residues. The germline V gene encodes CDR1 MGHDK and CDR2 SYGVNS. Trimming removed 7 bases at V and 6 bases at J, with 18 bases between. Here the CDR3 DNA reads TGTGCCAGCACCGGAAACCCAGGGGAAGATGGCTACACCTTC. Translating it yields CASTGNPGEDGYTF.

This clone was picked up one time. The rearrangement links TRBV28 to TRBJ2-5, with a possible D match to TRBD2 (7 bases). This CDR3 has 14 residues. V was clipped by 5 bases and J by 1 base, with 11 bases between them. CDR1 and CDR2 (germline): MDHEN, SYDVKM. CDR3: CASSRGGPQETQYF. CDR3 in DNA: TGTGCCAGCAGTAGGGGGGGCCCCCAAGAGACCCAGTACTTC. The full variable domain, its missing parts supplied by reference TRBV28 and TRBJ2-5, is DVKVTQSSRYLVKRTGEKVFLECVQDMDHENMFWYRQDPGLGLRLIYFSYDVKMKEKGDIPEGYSVSREKKERFSLILESASTNQTSMYLCASSRGGPQETQYFGPGTRLLVL.

V is TRBV6-1 and J is TRBJ2-7; TRBD1 agrees at 9 bases. This CDR3 spans 15 amino acids. Per germline, CDR1 MNHNS and CDR2 SASEGT. V shed 2 bases and J 3 bases; nucleotides not matched to a gene: 5. Here the CDR3 reads CASSEMGQGFYEQYF. The DNA for the CDR3 is TGTGCCAGCAGTGAAATGGGACAGGGTTTCTACGAGCAGTACTTC.

This clone was seen a single time. The gene calls are TRBV4-1 and TRBJ2-5; 7 bases align to TRBD1. The CDR3 is made up of 16 amino acids. Germline V CDR1 and CDR2: MGHRA, YSYEKL. V dropped 1 base and J dropped 5; count of bases not matched to a gene: 10. The CDR3 loop reads CASSQVGRGLGETQYF. In DNA, the CDR3 is TGCGCCAGCAGCCAAGTTGGCAGGGGGTTAGGGGAGACCCAGTACTTC.

The chain combines TRBV5-1 with TRBJ2-3; D unclear. Trimming took off 4 bases at V and 6 bases at J, with 9 bases between the two ends. The CDR3 sequence is 12 residues long. The germline gives CDR1 SGHRS, CDR2 YFSETQ. CDR3 sequence reads: CASSDNFDTQYF. The CDR3, as DNA: TGCGCCAGCAGCGACAATTTCGATACGCAGTATTTT.

This chain connects TRBV6-4 to TRBJ1-2; 7 bases line up with TRBD1. The V gene's germline CDR1 is MRHNA and CDR2 SNTAGT. The CDR3 consists of 14 residues. V trimming: 3 bases; J trimming: 5 bases; junction bases outside the gene matches: 6. In DNA, the CDR3 is TGTGCCAGCAGTGATTCGGGACAGAATTATGGCTACACCTTC. This sequence encodes CASSDSGQNYGYTF.

This chain joins TRBV11-3 and TRBJ2-1; D may be TRBD2 (6 bases). V was trimmed by 0 bases and J by 6 bases, leaving 15 bases between them. This CDR3 has 16 amino acids. The germline V gene has CDR1 SGHNT and CDR2 YENEEA. DNA for the CDR3: TGTGCCAGCAGCTTAGATGGCGGGGTAGGAGGCAATGAGCAGTTCTTC. Amino acids: CASSLDGGVGGNEQFF. Variable domain in full (rest from reference TRBV11-3 and TRBJ2-1): EAGVVQSPRYKIIEKKQPVAFWCNPISGHNTLYWYLQNLGQGPELLIRYENEEAVDDSQLPKDRFSAERLKGVDSTLKIQPAELGDSAVYLCASSLDGGVGGNEQFFGPGTRLTVL.

This rearrangement joins TRBV5-1 to TRBJ2-1, with D unresolved. The length of the CDR3 is 16 residues. The V end lost 4 bases, the J end lost 3 bases, and 17 bases lay between the germline ends. CDR1 is SGHRS and CDR2 is YFSETQ in the germline V gene. CDR3 nucleotides: TGCGCCAGCAGCCTGGGTGACAACTCCCTCTACAATGAGCAGTTCTTC. It encodes CASSLGDNSLYNEQFF.

The chain couples TRBV11-2 to TRBJ2-1, with D possibly TRBD2 on 5 matching bases. CDR3 length equals 13 residues. The germline V gene encodes CDR1 SGHAT and CDR2 FQNNGV. V was pared by 6 bases and J by 0 bases, with 6 bases between. The CDR3 DNA is TGTGCCAGCAGTAGCGACTCCTACAATGAGCAGTTCTTC. This codes for CASSSDSYNEQFF.

This clone was detected only a few times. The V gene is TRBV9, the J gene TRBJ1-6; 9 bases agree with TRBD1. Germline CDR1 is SGDLS and CDR2 is YYNGEE. V was pared by 0 bases and J by 8 bases, with 9 bases of the junction left unmatched. This CDR3 comprises 17 residues. CDR3 sequence (DNA): TGTGCCAGCAGCGTAGGACCCGACCGGGACAGGGATTCACCCCTCCACTTT. This encodes CASSVGPDRDRDSPLHF. The full variable domain, completed using reference TRBV9 and TRBJ1-6, is DSGVTQTPKHLITATGQRVTLRCSPRSGDLSVYWYQQSLDQGLQFLIQYYNGEERAKGNILERFSAQQFPDLHSELNLSSLELGDSALYFCASSVGPDRDRDSPLHFGNGTRLTVT.

The CDR3: CASSPARSGVPYEQYF. The CDR3 DNA follows: TGTGCCAGCAGCCCAGCACGGAGCGGGGTTCCGTACGAGCAGTACTTC. The rearrangement joins TRBV7-9 to TRBJ2-7; 7 bases match TRBD2. The length of the CDR3 is 16 residues. With V trimmed by 5 bases and J by 4 bases, 14 bases remained unmatched. Germline CDR1 SEHNR, CDR2 FQNEAQ (reference sequence).

This chain links TRBV15 with TRBJ2-1; TRBD2 matches at 8 bases. Germline V gives CDR1 LNHNV, CDR2 YYDKDF (reference sequence). The CDR3 is 16 residues long. Trimming removed 2 bases from V and 0 bases from J; junction bases left unmatched: 3. This CDR3 is CATSRSAGVSYNEQFF. CDR3 DNA: TGTGCCACCAGCAGATCAGCGGGGGTCTCCTACAATGAGCAGTTCTTC.

This clone was counted only a few times. The chain is built from TRBV27 and TRBJ1-2; 7 positions agree with TRBD1. The CDR3 sequence is 14 residues long. J lost 4 bases, V lost 4 bases, and 6 bases had no gene match. Germline CDR1 and CDR2: MNHEY and SMNVEV (reference sequence). CDR3 loop: CASSSPGGVYGYTF. In DNA, the CDR3 is TGTGCCAGCAGTTCACCAGGGGGTGTCTATGGCTACACCTTC.

The chain joins TRBV18 to TRBJ1-2, with D unresolved. Deletions cut 0 bases from V and 7 bases from J, with 6 bases between. Germline values: CDR1 KGHSH, CDR2 LQKENI. The CDR3 spans 12 residues. The CDR3 reads CASSPPESGYTF. CDR3 in DNA: TGTGCCAGCTCACCACCGGAGTCTGGCTACACCTTC.

This clone was seen a few times. V gene TRBV10-3 combines with J gene TRBJ2-1, with TRBD2 matching 8 bases. There are 14 residues in the CDR3. With 8 bases clipped from V and 6 bases from J, the junction kept 9 bases outside the gene matches. Germline lookup yields CDR1 ENHRY and CDR2 SYGVKD. In DNA, the CDR3 is TGTGCCATCCAGAAGGCGGGAGGTTTCAATGAGCAGTTCTTC. Translation: CAIQKAGGFNEQFF.

In regard to this clone: An end of the junction differs from the germline gene, which may be a read error. The rearrangement links TRBV30 to TRBJ1-5; D gene unclear. This CDR3 spans 13 amino acids. Germline V gene sequence: CDR1 GTSNPN, CDR2 SVGIG (reference sequence). The CDR3 DNA follows: TGTGCCTGGGGTGTACGGATGTCTCAGCCCCAGCATTTT. Amino acid sequence: CAWGVRMSQPQHF.

This clone turned up a few times. The genes are TRBV19 and TRBJ2-7; 10 bases fit TRBD1. The CDR3 consists of 15 residues. Per germline, CDR1 LNHDA and CDR2 SQIVND (reference sequence). V was pared by 5 bases and J by 7 bases, with 11 bases of the junction left unmatched. In DNA form, the CDR3 reads TGTGCCAGTAGTCAACTTTGGGACAGGGGTCGAGAGCAGTACTTC. Its protein is CASSQLWDRGREQYF. Using reference TRBV19 and TRBJ2-7 for the parts outside the CDR3, the full variable domain is DGGITQSPKYLFRKEGQNVTLSCEQNLNHDAMYWYRQDPGQGLRLIYYSQIVNDFQKGDIAEGYSVSREKKESFPLTVTSAQKNPTAFYLCASSQLWDRGREQYFGPGTRLTVT.

J is TRBJ2-7 and V is TRBV5-4, with D possibly matching TRBD1 (6 bases). V gave up 4 bases and J gave up 6 bases, with 14 bases separating them. There are 13 residues in the CDR3. From germline, CDR1 is SGHNT and CDR2 YYREEE (reference sequence). CDR3 residues: CASSLRDTREQYF. The CDR3 DNA reads TGTGCCAGCAGCCTCAGGGACACCCGCGAGCAGTACTTC.

J is TRBJ2-7 and V is TRBV5-4; 12 nucleotides align to TRBD2. The CDR3 covers 17 residues. Germline CDR1 and CDR2: SGHNT and YYREEE (reference sequence). V gave up 0 bases and J gave up 7 bases; unmatched junction bases: 11. Written as DNA, the CDR3 is TGTGCCAGCAGCTTGGCCAAAACTAGCGGGAGGAGTGGAGAGCAGTACTTC. The encoded protein is CASSLAKTSGRSGEQYF.

V and J are TRBV14 and TRBJ2-7, with a possible D match to TRBD1 (6 bases). This CDR3 has 14 residues. CDR1 is SGHDN and CDR2 is FVKESK in the germline V gene. Trimming took 4 bases from V and 6 from J, leaving 16 bases between them. As DNA, the CDR3 is TGTGCCAGCAGCCCCCGGACAGTTTCCAGCGAGCAGTACTTC. This gives the protein CASSPRTVSSEQYF.

The rearrangement links TRBV6-1 to TRBJ1-2, with D possibly matching TRBD1 (6 bases). CDR1 and CDR2 from the germline V gene are MNHNS and SASEGT. V was clipped by 4 bases and J by 4 bases, with 7 bases between them. The CDR3 extends over 12 amino acids. For the CDR3, the DNA is TGTGCCAGCAGTGTGGACAGCTATGGCTACACCTTC. It yields the protein CASSVDSYGYTF.

This sequence joins TRBV7-9 and TRBJ1-3, with a weak D call TRBD1 (5 bases). V lost 5 bases to trimming and J lost 3 bases, with 14 bases between them. Looked up from germline, CDR1 is SEHNR and CDR2 is FQNEAQ (reference sequence). This CDR3 region has 15 residues. The CDR3 sequence: CASSQTGGFGNTIYF. The CDR3 DNA reads as TGTGCCAGCAGCCAAACCGGGGGATTTGGAAACACCATATATTTT.

The chain combines TRBV5-4 with TRBJ2-5; no reliable D call. Germline values: CDR1 SGHNT, CDR2 YYREEE (reference sequence). The CDR3 totals 16 residues. V shed 0 bases and J shed 3 bases, with 15 bases lying between them. The CDR3 nucleotides read TGTGCCAGCAGCTTGGGTCTTTACAGCAAAAAAGAGACCCAGTACTTC. As protein: CASSLGLYSKKETQYF. The variable domain in full, completed from reference TRBV5-4 and TRBJ2-5, reads ETGVTQSPTHLIKTRGQQVTLRCSSQSGHNTVSWYQQALGQGPQFIFQYYREEENGRGNFPPRFSGLQFPNYSSELNVNALELDDSALYLCASSLGLYSKKETQYFGPGTRLLVL.

This clone has more than one count but fewer than ten. The chain employs TRBV4-2 and TRBJ2-1; no definite D call. Germline-derived CDR1 and CDR2 are LGHNA and YNFKEQ. The CDR3 is made up of 13 amino acids. V shed 0 bases and J shed 3 bases, with 3 bases lying between them. This CDR3 reads CASSQEFYNEQFF. CDR3 coding DNA: TGTGCCAGCAGCCAAGAATTCTACAATGAGCAGTTCTTC.

This rearrangement joins TRBV19 to TRBJ2-3, with 7 bases aligning to TRBD2. This CDR3 is 13 amino acids long. The trim removed 6 bases at V and 6 bases at J, leaving 6 bases unmatched. Germline V gene lookup returns CDR1 LNHDA and CDR2 SQIVND (reference sequence). The CDR3 spells CASSPGGGDTQYF. The CDR3 DNA follows: TGTGCCAGTAGCCCGGGAGGAGGGGATACGCAGTATTTT. Full variable domain (rest looked up from reference TRBV19 and TRBJ2-3): DGGITQSPKYLFRKEGQNVTLSCEQNLNHDAMYWYRQDPGQGLRLIYYSQIVNDFQKGDIAEGYSVSREKKESFPLTVTSAQKNPTAFYLCASSPGGGDTQYFGPGTRLTVL.

The rearrangement links TRBV12-5 to TRBJ1-2; D might be TRBD1 (5 bases). The CDR3 extends over 13 amino acids. The ends were cut back, 5 bases at V and 3 bases at J, with 10 bases in the middle. Germline V gene lookup returns CDR1 LGHNT and CDR2 FRNRAP. Here the CDR3 DNA reads TGTGCTAGTGGTCGGGACTCCTACTATGGCTACACCTTC. Its translation: CASGRDSYYGYTF.

This clone was detected a few times. J is TRBJ2-2 and V is TRBV5-4; TRBD2 agrees at 7 bases. V lost 0 bases and J lost 7; bases outside the gene matches: 6. There are 15 residues in the CDR3. Germline-derived CDR1 and CDR2 are SGHNT and YYREEE (reference sequence). The CDR3 nucleotides are TGTGCCAGCAGCTTGGCTAGCGGAAGGGGCGGGGAGCTGTTTTTT. This sequence encodes CASSLASGRGGELFF.

This clone was counted a single time. The CDR3 here is CAWSIRANVLTF. In DNA, the CDR3 is TGTGCCTGGAGTATCCGGGCCAACGTCCTGACTTTC. The V call is TRBV30, the J call TRBJ2-6; D unclear. Trimming removed 2 bases from V and 5 bases from J, with 4 bases in between. Germline CDR1 is GTSNPN and CDR2 is SVGIG (reference sequence). The CDR3 contains 12 residues.